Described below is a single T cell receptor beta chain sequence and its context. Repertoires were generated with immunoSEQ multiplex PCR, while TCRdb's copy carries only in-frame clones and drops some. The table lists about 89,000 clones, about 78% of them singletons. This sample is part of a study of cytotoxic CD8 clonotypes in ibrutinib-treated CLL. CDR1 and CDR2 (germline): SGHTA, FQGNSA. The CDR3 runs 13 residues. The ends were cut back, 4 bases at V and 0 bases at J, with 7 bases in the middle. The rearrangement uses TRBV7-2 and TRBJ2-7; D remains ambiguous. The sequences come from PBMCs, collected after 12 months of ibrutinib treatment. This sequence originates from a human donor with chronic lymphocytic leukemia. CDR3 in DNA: TGTGCCAGCAGCTCCCCGAGCTCCTACGAGCAGTACTTC. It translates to CASSSPSSYEQYF.